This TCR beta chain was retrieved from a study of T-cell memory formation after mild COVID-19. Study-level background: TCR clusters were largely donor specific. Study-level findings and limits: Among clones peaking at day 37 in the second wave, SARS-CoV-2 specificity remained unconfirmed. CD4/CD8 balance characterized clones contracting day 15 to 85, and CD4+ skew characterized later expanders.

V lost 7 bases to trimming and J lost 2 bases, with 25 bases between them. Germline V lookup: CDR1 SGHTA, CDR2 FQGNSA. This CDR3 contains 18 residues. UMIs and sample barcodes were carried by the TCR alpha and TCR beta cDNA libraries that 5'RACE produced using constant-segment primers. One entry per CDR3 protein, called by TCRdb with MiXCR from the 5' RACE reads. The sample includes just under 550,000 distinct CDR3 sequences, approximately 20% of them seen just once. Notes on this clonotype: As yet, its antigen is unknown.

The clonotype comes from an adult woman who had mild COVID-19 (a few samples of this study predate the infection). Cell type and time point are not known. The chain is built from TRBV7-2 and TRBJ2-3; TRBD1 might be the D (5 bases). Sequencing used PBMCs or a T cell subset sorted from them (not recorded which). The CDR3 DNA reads TGTGCCAGCACTAACCAGGGTGGCGTCCATCTACTCACAGATACGCAGTATTTT. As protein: CASTNQGGVHLLTDTQYF.